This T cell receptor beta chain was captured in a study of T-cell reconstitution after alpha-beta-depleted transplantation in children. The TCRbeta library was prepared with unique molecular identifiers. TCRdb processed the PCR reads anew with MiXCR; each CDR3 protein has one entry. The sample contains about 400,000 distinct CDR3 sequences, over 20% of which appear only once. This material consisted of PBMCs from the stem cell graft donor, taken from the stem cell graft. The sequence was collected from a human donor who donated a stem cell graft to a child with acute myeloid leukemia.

CDR3: CSVDRDEDTQYF. CDR3 nucleotide sequence: TGCAGCGTCGACAGGGATGAAGATACGCAGTATTTT. The V and J genes are TRBV29-1 and TRBJ2-3, with 7 bases aligning to TRBD1. Germline V CDR1 and CDR2: SQVTM, ANQGSEA. This CDR3 is built from 12 residues. Trimming removed 6 bases from V and 5 bases from J; junction bases left unmatched: 5.